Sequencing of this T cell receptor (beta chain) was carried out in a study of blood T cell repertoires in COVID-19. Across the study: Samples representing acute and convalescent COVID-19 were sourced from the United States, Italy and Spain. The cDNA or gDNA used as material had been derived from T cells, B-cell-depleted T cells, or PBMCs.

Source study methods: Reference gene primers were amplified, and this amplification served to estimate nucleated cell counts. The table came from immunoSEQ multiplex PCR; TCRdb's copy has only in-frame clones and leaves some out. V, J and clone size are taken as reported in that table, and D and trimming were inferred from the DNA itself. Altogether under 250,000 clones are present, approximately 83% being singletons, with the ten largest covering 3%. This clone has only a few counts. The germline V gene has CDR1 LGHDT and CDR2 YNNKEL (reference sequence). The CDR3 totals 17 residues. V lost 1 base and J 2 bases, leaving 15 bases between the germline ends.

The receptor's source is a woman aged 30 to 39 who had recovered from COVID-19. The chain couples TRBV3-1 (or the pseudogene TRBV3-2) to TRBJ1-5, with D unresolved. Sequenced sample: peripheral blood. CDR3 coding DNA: TGTGCCAGCAGCCAAGGGAGGAGGGCTCGGGGCAATCAGCCCCAGCATTTT. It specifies CASSQGRRARGNQPQHF.